Below, 16 T cell receptor beta chains from the same sample are listed, as sequenced in a study of T cells in Graves' hyperthyroidism and ophthalmopathy (dated by TCRdb to the late 2010s). The method behind the library was multiplex PCR. Sequencing used an Illumina HiSeq 2000. The TCR beta CDR3 regions were amplified from RNA transcripts. For the first round of RT-PCR on the TCR CDR3, the HTBI primer set was used together with the Qiagen OneStep RT-PCR kit. The public reads were reanalyzed by TCRdb: fastp trimming at Q25, MiXCR alignment, in-frame beta chains only. Merged by CDR3 protein, the rows form single entries marked with the most common genes and DNA. The sample profile shows some 510,000 distinct CDR3 sequences; around 21% of them were found once. The ten top clones hold 26% of the sample. Sequencing was performed on blood. These receptors originate from a man in his late teens or twenties with Graves' hyperthyroidism.

The J gene is TRBJ2-5, the V gene TRBV29-1; D is uncertain. CDR1 and CDR2 (germline): SQVTM, ANQGSEA. Trimming stripped 5 bases from V and 5 bases from J, with 12 bases between. The CDR3 extends over 12 amino acids. The CDR3 protein is CSVPTPRETQYF. The CDR3 DNA reads TGCAGCGTTCCGACACCTAGGGAGACCCAGTACTTC.

The genes are TRBV2 and TRBJ2-3, with 12 nucleotides matching TRBD2. CDR3 length equals 20 residues. In germline, CDR1 is SNHLY, CDR2 FYNNEI. V shed 0 bases and J 0 bases; nucleotides not matched to a gene: 10. This CDR3 is CASSEAWVLAGGSSTDTQYF. In DNA, the CDR3 is TGTGCCAGCAGTGAAGCGTGGGTACTAGCGGGAGGTTCTAGCACAGATACGCAGTATTTT.

J is TRBJ2-7 and V is TRBV4-1; 7 nucleotides align to TRBD1. The CDR3 totals 15 residues. Germline CDR1 is MGHRA and CDR2 is YSYEKL. The V gene end was trimmed by 0 bases and the J gene end by 2 bases; junction bases not matched to a gene: 4. CDR3 DNA sequence: TGCGCCAGCAGCCAAGAAAGGGGGCCCGCCTACGAGCAGTACTTC. Its translation: CASSQERGPAYEQYF.

This clonotype was counted at least ten times. The chain is built from TRBV6-2 or TRBV6-3 and TRBJ2-7; the D gene is possibly TRBD2 (5 bases). The germline CDR1 and CDR2 sequences are MNHEY and SVGEGT. Trimming removed 7 bases at V and 7 bases at J, with 17 bases between. The CDR3 runs 13 residues. The CDR3 reads CASTHLPTGEQYF. The CDR3 DNA reads as TGTGCCAGCACCCACCTACCAACGGGGGAGCAGTACTTC.

This clonotype occurred many times. CDR3 sequence reads: CSAFSGTNHYEQYF. In nucleotides, the CDR3 is TGCAGTGCTTTTTCCGGGACAAATCACTACGAGCAGTACTTC. The chain has TRBV20-1 and TRBJ2-7; maybe TRBD1 (6 bases). V was trimmed by 5 bases and J by 3 bases, leaving 17 bases between them. The CDR3 has 14 amino acids. From germline, CDR1 is DFQATT and CDR2 SNEGSKA (reference sequence).

At least ten counts were recorded for this clonotype. The CDR3 loop reads CASSEALGARGETQYF. CDR3 coding DNA: TGTGCCAGCAGTGAAGCTTTGGGGGCCCGGGGAGAGACCCAGTACTTC. V and J are TRBV6-1 and TRBJ2-5; perhaps TRBD1 as D (6 bases). This CDR3 has 16 residues. The germline V and J ends were trimmed by 0 bases and 4 bases, with 15 bases remaining between them. Germline V lookup: CDR1 MNHNS, CDR2 SASEGT.

In this sample, this clonotype turned up a few times. The chain uses TRBV6-1 and TRBJ1-2; D might be TRBD1 (6 bases). Deletions cut 5 bases from V and 10 bases from J, with 14 bases between. Germline V gene data show CDR1 as MNHNS and CDR2 as SASEGT. The CDR3 loop spans 12 amino acids. CDR3 sequence reads: CASSRDRTVYTF. In DNA form, the CDR3 reads TGTGCCAGCAGTCGAGACAGGACAGTCTACACCTTC.

This clonotype has ten or more counts. The chain has TRBV15 and TRBJ2-7; 7 nucleotides match TRBD1. The CDR3 contains 15 residues. V gave up 1 base and J gave up 5 bases; unmatched junction bases: 8. The germline CDR1 and CDR2 sequences are LNHNV and YYDKDF (reference sequence). The CDR3 DNA reads TGTGCCACCAGCAGAGGACAGGGTTTGCTCCACGAGCAGTACTTC. Amino acid sequence: CATSRGQGLLHEQYF.

The chain uses TRBV12-3 or TRBV12-4 and TRBJ2-7; TRBD1 might be the D (6 bases). V gave up 6 bases and J gave up 6 bases, with 15 bases separating them. The CDR3 contains 13 residues. For the CDR3, the DNA is TGTGCCAGCAGCCCCGAAATAGGGGGCGAGCAGTACTTC. Its translation is CASSPEIGGEQYF.

This sequence joins TRBV20-1 and TRBJ2-1, with a tentative D call TRBD1 (6 bases). This CDR3 region has 14 residues. Germline V gives CDR1 DFQATT, CDR2 SNEGSKA (reference sequence). V lost 5 bases, J lost 5 bases, and 16 bases lay in between. The CDR3 is CSAQKDRLHNEQFF. CDR3 sequence (DNA): TGCAGTGCTCAGAAAGACAGGCTTCACAATGAGCAGTTCTTC.

The CDR3 reads CASTDKRVGYTF. The CDR3 region has the DNA TGTGCCAGCACCGACAAAAGGGTTGGCTACACCTTC. This rearrangement joins TRBV6-2 or TRBV6-3 to TRBJ1-2; D gene ambiguous. With 7 bases removed from V and 7 bases from J, the gap between germline ends came to 13 bases. The CDR3 length is 12 residues. CDR1 is MNHEY, CDR2 SVGEGT, per germline.

Comment on this clonotype: The conserved phenylalanine or tryptophan is not found at the CDR3 terminus, so this likely reflects a read error. It is unclear where the CDR3 begins or ends on the DNA, so no DNA is shown, and the CDR3 is as TCRdb lists it. The rearrangement links TRBV28 to TRBJ2-5; the D call in the table, TRBD1, was not verified against the DNA. Both ends counted, the CDR3 spans 15 residues. Germline values: CDR1 MDHEN, CDR2 SYDVKM. The CDR3 here is CASSLSRGGLETKYS.

Ten or more counts support this clonotype. The rearrangement uses TRBV28 and TRBJ2-7, with 8 bases identical to TRBD1. This CDR3 comprises 16 residues. Germline trimming cut 1 base from V and 4 bases from J; bases unmatched to any gene: 9. The V gene's germline CDR1 is MDHEN and CDR2 SYDVKM. The CDR3 region is CASSLFGQGMGYEQYF. CDR3 coding DNA: TGTGCCAGCAGTTTATTCGGACAGGGAATGGGATACGAGCAGTACTTC.

This clonotype was observed many times. The gene calls are TRBV20-1 and TRBJ2-7; TRBD1 matches at 8 bases. This CDR3 contains 13 residues. Germline V CDR1 and CDR2: DFQATT, SNEGSKA (reference sequence). V trimming: 8 bases; J trimming: 2 bases; junction bases outside the gene matches: 8. The CDR3 is CSTQGASAYEQYF. The CDR3 DNA is TGCAGTACCCAGGGGGCATCGGCCTACGAGCAGTACTTC.

This clonotype was seen ten or more times. The chain employs TRBV28 and TRBJ1-5; 8 bases are a match to TRBD1. CDR1 is MDHEN, CDR2 SYDVKM, per germline. V shed 6 bases, J shed 7 bases, and the junction held 11 bases outside the gene matches. The CDR3 totals 15 residues. The DNA of the CDR3 is TGTGCCAGCAGAGATATGGACAGGGCTAGACAGCCCCAGCATTTT. This translates into CASRDMDRARQPQHF. Combining the CDR3 with reference TRBV28 and TRBJ1-5 gives the whole variable domain DVKVTQSSRYLVKRTGEKVFLECVQDMDHENMFWYRQDPGLGLRLIYFSYDVKMKEKGDIPEGYSVSREKKERFSLILESASTNQTSMYLCASRDMDRARQPQHFGDGTRLSIL.

V usage is TRBV2 and J usage is TRBJ2-7; 7 bases agree with TRBD1. Germline V CDR1 and CDR2: SNHLY, FYNNEI. V gave up 7 bases and J gave up 0 bases; unmatched junction bases: 6. The length of the CDR3 is 14 residues. The chain's CDR3 is CASTPDRSSYEQYF. CDR3 coding DNA: TGTGCCAGCACTCCGGACAGGAGCTCCTACGAGCAGTACTTC.